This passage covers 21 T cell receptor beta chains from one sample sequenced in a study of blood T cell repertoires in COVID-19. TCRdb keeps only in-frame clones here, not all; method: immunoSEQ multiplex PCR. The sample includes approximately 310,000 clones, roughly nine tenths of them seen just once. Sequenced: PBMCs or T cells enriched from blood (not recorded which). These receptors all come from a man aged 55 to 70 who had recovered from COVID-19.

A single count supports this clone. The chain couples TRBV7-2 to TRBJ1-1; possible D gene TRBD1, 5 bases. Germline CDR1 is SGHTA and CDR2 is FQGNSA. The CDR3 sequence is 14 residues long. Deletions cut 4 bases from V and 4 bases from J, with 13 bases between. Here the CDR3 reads CASSSNGGITEAFF. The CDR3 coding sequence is TGTGCCAGCAGCTCGAACGGGGGAATCACTGAAGCTTTCTTT.

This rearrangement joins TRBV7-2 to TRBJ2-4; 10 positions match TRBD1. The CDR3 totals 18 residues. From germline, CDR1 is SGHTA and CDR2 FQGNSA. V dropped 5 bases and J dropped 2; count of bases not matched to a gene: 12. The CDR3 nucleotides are TGTGCCAGCAGCCCCACTCCCGGGACAGGGGTCACCAAAAACATTCAGTACTTC. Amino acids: CASSPTPGTGVTKNIQYF.

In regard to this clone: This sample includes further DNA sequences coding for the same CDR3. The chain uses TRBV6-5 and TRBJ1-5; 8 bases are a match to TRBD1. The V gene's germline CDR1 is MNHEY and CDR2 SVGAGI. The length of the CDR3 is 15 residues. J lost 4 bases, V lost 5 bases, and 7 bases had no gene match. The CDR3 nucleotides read TGTGCCAGCAGTCCCGACAGGGGACGGAATCAGCCCCAGCATTTT. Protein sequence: CASSPDRGRNQPQHF.

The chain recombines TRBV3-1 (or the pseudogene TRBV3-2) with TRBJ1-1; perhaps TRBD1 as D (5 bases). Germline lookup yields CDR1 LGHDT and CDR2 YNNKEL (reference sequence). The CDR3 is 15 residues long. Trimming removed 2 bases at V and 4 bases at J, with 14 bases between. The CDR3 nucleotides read TGTGCCAGCAGCCAAACAGTCAGGGTGGGCACTGAAGCTTTCTTT. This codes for CASSQTVRVGTEAFF.

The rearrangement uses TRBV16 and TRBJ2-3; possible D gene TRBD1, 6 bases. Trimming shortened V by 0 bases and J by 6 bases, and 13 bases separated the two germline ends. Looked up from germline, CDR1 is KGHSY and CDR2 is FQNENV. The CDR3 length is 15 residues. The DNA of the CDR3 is TGTGCCAGCAGCCAATCCAGGGGCGCGTACGATACGCAGTATTTT. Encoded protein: CASSQSRGAYDTQYF.

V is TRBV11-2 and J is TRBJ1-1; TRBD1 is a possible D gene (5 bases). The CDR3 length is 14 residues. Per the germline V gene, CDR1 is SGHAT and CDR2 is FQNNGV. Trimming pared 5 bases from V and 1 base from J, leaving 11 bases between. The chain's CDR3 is CASSPRQPNTEAFF. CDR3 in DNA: TGTGCCAGCAGCCCGAGACAGCCGAACACTGAAGCTTTCTTT.

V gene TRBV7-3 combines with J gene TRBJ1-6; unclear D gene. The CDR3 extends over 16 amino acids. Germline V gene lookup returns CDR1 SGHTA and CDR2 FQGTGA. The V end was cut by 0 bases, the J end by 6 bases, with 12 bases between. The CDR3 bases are TGTGCCAGCAGCTTAACGGAGAGAGGGTTTAATTCACCCCTCCACTTT. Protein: CASSLTERGFNSPLHF.

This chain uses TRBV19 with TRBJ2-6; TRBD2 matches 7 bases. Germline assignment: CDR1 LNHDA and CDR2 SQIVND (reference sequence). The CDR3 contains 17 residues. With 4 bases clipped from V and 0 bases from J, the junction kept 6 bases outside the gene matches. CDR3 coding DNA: TGTGCCAGTAGTAGGCCGGGACTACCCTCTGGGGCCAACGTCCTGACTTTC. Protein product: CASSRPGLPSGANVLTF. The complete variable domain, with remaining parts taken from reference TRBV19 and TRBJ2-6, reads DGGITQSPKYLFRKEGQNVTLSCEQNLNHDAMYWYRQDPGQGLRLIYYSQIVNDFQKGDIAEGYSVSREKKESFPLTVTSAQKNPTAFYLCASSRPGLPSGANVLTFGAGSRLTVL.

The CDR3: CATSDPAGVEQYF. CDR3 coding DNA: TGTGCCACCAGTGATCCGGCAGGGGTCGAGCAGTACTTC. This rearrangement joins TRBV24-1 to TRBJ2-7, with D possibly TRBD1 on 6 matching bases. Trimming removed 3 bases at V and 6 bases at J, with 11 bases between. Germline V gene lookup returns CDR1 KGHDR and CDR2 SFDVKD. The CDR3 covers 13 residues.

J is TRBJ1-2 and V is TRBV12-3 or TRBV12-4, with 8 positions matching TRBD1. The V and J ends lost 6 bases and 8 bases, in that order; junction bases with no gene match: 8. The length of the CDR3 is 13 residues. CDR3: CASSQTGAGGYTF. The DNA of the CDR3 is TGTGCCAGCAGCCAGACAGGGGCGGGGGGCTACACCTTC.

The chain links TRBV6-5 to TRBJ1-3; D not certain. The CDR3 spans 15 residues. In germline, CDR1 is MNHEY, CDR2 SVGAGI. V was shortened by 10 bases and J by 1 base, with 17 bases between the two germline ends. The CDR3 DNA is TGTGCCACGGCCCCGGGAATATCGTCTGGAAACACCATATATTTT. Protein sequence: CATAPGISSGNTIYF.

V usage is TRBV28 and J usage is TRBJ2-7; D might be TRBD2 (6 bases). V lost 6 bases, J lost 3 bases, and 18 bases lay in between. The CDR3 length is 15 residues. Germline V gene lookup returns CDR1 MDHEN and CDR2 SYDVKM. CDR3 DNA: TGTGCCAGCAGACATACTAGCACCCCAATCTACGAGCAGTACTTC. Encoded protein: CASRHTSTPIYEQYF. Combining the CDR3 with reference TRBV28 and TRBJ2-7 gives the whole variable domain DVKVTQSSRYLVKRTGEKVFLECVQDMDHENMFWYRQDPGLGLRLIYFSYDVKMKEKGDIPEGYSVSREKKERFSLILESASTNQTSMYLCASRHTSTPIYEQYFGPGTRLTVT.

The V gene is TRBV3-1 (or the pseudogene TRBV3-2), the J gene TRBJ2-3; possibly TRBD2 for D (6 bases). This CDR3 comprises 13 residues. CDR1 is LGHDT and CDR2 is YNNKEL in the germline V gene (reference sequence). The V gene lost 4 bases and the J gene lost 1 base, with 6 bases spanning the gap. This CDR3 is CASSPGGTDTQYF. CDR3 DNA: TGTGCCAGCAGCCCGGGGGGCACAGATACGCAGTATTTT.

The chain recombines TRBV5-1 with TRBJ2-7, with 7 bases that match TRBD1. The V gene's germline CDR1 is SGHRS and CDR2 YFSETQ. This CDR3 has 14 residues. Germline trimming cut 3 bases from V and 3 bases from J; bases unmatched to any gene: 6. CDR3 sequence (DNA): TGCGCCAGCAGCTGGAGGACAGGAGACTACGAGCAGTACTTC. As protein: CASSWRTGDYEQYF.

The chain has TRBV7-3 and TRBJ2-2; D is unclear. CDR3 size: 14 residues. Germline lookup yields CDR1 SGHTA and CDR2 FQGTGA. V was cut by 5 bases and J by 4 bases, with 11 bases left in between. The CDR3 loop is CASSPTTGTGELFF. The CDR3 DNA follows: TGTGCCAGCAGCCCTACGACGGGCACCGGGGAGCTGTTTTTT.

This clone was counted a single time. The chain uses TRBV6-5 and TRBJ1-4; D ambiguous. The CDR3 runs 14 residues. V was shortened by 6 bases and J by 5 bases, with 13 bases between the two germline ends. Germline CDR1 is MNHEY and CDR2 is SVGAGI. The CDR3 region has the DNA TGTGCCAGCAGACGAGACGGAGGGAATGAAAAACTGTTTTTT. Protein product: CASRRDGGNEKLFF.

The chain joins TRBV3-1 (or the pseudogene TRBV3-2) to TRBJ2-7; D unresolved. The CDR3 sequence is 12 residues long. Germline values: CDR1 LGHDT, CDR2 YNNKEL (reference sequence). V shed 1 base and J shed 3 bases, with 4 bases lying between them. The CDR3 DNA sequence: TGTGCCAGCAGCCAAGTCTTCTACGAGCAGTACTTC. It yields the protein CASSQVFYEQYF.

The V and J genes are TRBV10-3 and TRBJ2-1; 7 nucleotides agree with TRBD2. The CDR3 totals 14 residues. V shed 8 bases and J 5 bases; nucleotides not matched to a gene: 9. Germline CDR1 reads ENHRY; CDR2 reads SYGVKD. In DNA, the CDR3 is TGTGCCATCGGCAGTGCGGGAGCGGACAATGAGCAGTTCTTC. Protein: CAIGSAGADNEQFF.

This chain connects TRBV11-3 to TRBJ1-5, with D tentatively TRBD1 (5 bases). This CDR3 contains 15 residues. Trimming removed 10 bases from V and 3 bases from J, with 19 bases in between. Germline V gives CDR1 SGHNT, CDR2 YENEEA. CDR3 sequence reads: CANTGDYPPNQPQHF. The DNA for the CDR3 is TGTGCCAACACCGGGGACTATCCCCCCAATCAGCCCCAGCATTTT.

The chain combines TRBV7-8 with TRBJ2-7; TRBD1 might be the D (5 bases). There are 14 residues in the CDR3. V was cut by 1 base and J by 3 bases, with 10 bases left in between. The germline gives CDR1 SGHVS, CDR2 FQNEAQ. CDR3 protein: CASSLEDSRYEQYF. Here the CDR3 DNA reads TGTGCCAGCAGCTTAGAAGACAGCCGCTACGAGCAGTACTTC.

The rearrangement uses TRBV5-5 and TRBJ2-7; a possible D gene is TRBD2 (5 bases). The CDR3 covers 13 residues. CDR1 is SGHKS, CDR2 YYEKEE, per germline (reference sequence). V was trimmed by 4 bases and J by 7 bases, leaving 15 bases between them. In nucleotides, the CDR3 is TGTGCCAGCAGCACGACGGGGTCTGGGGAGCAGTACTTC. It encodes CASSTTGSGEQYF.